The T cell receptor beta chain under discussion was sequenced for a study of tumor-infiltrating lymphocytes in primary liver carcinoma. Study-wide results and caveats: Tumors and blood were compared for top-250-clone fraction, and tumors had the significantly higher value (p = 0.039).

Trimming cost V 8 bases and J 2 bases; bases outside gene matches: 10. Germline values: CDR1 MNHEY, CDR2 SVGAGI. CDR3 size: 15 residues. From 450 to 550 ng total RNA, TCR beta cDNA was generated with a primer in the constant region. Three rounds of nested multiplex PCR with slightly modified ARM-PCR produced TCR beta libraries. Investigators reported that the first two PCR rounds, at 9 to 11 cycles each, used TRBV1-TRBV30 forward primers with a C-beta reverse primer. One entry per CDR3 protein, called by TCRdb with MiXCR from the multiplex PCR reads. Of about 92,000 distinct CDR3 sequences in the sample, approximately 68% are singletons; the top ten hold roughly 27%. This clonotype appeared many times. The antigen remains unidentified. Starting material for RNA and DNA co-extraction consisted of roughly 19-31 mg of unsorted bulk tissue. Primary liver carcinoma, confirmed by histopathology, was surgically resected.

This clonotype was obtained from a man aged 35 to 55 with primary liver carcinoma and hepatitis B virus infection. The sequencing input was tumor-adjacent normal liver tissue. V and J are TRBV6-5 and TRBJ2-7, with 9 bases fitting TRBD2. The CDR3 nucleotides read TGTGCCAGCGGTCCCGAGACTAGCGGCCCCTACGAGCAGTACTTC. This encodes CASGPETSGPYEQYF.